Listed below are T cell receptor beta chains from one sample, sequenced in a study of blood T cell repertoires in COVID-19. Assay: immunoSEQ multiplex PCR; the TCRdb copy retains only in-frame clones and omits some. The data show 45,000 to 65,000 clones, roughly 76% seen once. The sequenced material came from peripheral blood. The receptors come from a woman aged 60-75 years with acute or convalescent COVID-19. CDR3s include the opening cysteine and the closing phenylalanine or tryptophan. Fields, in order: clone size, V gene, J gene, D gene, CDR3 DNA, CDR3 protein. The D gene is left open where the match is weak. For some rows the clone size is stated as once, few or many, or as a class when expanded; others skip it.

clone_size: NA
v_call: TRBV7-2
j_call: TRBJ2-1
d_call: NA
cdr3_nt: TGTGCCAGCAGCTTAGGGACTATCAATCGCAATGAGCAGTTCTTC
cdr3_aa: CASSLGTINRNEQFF

clone_size: NA
v_call: TRBV6-6
j_call: TRBJ2-3
d_call: NA
cdr3_nt: TGTGCCAGCAGTTACGGGGGGGCGAAGGATACGCAGTATTTT
cdr3_aa: CASSYGGAKDTQYF

clone_size: NA
v_call: TRBV5-1
j_call: TRBJ2-1
d_call: TRBD1
cdr3_nt: TGCGCCAGCAGCCGGGACAGCTCCTACAATGAGCAGTTCTTC
cdr3_aa: CASSRDSSYNEQFF

clone_size: NA
v_call: TRBV5-4
j_call: TRBJ1-2
d_call: NA
cdr3_nt: TGTGCCAGCAGCTTGGAAGGCAGGGTTGGTGGCTACACCTTC
cdr3_aa: CASSLEGRVGGYTF

clone_size: NA
v_call: TRBV11-2
j_call: TRBJ2-7
d_call: TRBD2
cdr3_nt: TGTGCCAGCAGCTTAGCGGGAGGGCCAGGGGAGCAGTACTTC
cdr3_aa: CASSLAGGPGEQYF

clone_size: NA
v_call: TRBV30
j_call: TRBJ1-5
d_call: NA
cdr3_nt: TGTGCCTGGAGTCTGGGTCTAGTAAGCAATCAGCCCCAGCATTTT
cdr3_aa: CAWSLGLVSNQPQHF

clone_size: NA
v_call: TRBV19
j_call: TRBJ1-5
d_call: NA
cdr3_nt: TGTGCCAGTAGGGCAGGTATCCAGCCCCAGCATTTT
cdr3_aa: CASRAGIQPQHF

clone_size: NA
v_call: TRBV20-1
j_call: TRBJ1-1
d_call: NA
cdr3_nt: TGCAGTGCTAGAGGAGATACTGAAGCTTTCTTT
cdr3_aa: CSARGDTEAFF

clone_size: NA
v_call: TRBV6-5
j_call: TRBJ1-1
d_call: NA
cdr3_nt: TGTGCCAGCAGCCCAGTAAAAAACACTGAAGCTTTCTTT
cdr3_aa: CASSPVKNTEAFF

clone_size: NA
v_call: TRBV2
j_call: TRBJ1-4
d_call: TRBD1
cdr3_nt: TGTGCCAGCAAGAGGGACAGGGTTAATGAAAAACTGTTTTTT
cdr3_aa: CASKRDRVNEKLFF

clone_size: NA
v_call: TRBV27
j_call: TRBJ2-5
d_call: TRBD2
cdr3_nt: TGTGCCAGCAGTTTAATGGTAGCGGGAGGCGGGGAGACCCAGTACTTC
cdr3_aa: CASSLMVAGGGETQYF

clone_size: NA
v_call: TRBV5-1
j_call: TRBJ2-1
d_call: TRBD1
cdr3_nt: TGCGCCAGCAGCTTGGCCTTTGGACAGGGAAGTTACAATGAGCAGTTCTTC
cdr3_aa: CASSLAFGQGSYNEQFF

clone_size: NA
v_call: TRBV5-1
j_call: TRBJ2-3
d_call: TRBD2
cdr3_nt: TGCGCCAGCAGGTTCGGGACTAGTGACACAGATACGCAGTATTTT
cdr3_aa: CASRFGTSDTDTQYF

clone_size: few
v_call: TRBV27
j_call: TRBJ2-1
d_call: TRBD2
cdr3_nt: TGTGCCAGCACCCAACCGGGACTAGCGGGCAATGAGCAGTTCTTC
cdr3_aa: CASTQPGLAGNEQFF

clone_size: NA
v_call: TRBV3-1/TRBV3-2
j_call: TRBJ2-2
d_call: NA
cdr3_nt: TGTGCCAGCAGCCCAAGAACAGGGTCATCCGGGGAGCTGTTTTTT
cdr3_aa: CASSPRTGSSGELFF

clone_size: NA
v_call: TRBV20-1
j_call: TRBJ1-2
d_call: TRBD1
cdr3_nt: TGCAGTGCCGCAGGGACAGGGATGTACACCTTC
cdr3_aa: CSAAGTGMYTF

clone_size: NA
v_call: TRBV27
j_call: TRBJ1-1
d_call: TRBD1
cdr3_nt: TGTGCCAGCAGTCCCCGAACAGGGGGAGCTTTCTTT
cdr3_aa: CASSPRTGGAFF

clone_size: NA
v_call: TRBV5-1
j_call: TRBJ1-3
d_call: NA
cdr3_nt: TGCGCCAGCAGCTCCTCGGGGTCTGGAAACACCATATATTTT
cdr3_aa: CASSSSGSGNTIYF

clone_size: few
v_call: TRBV11-3
j_call: TRBJ2-3
d_call: TRBD2
cdr3_nt: TGTGCCAGCAGCTTAGGAGCGGGGGGGCCCACAGATACGCAGTATTTT
cdr3_aa: CASSLGAGGPTDTQYF

clone_size: NA
v_call: TRBV6-6
j_call: TRBJ2-5
d_call: TRBD1
cdr3_nt: TGTGCCAGCAGTTACTCTGGGACAGGTGCTGAGACCCAGTACTTC
cdr3_aa: CASSYSGTGAETQYF

clone_size: NA
v_call: TRBV4-2
j_call: TRBJ2-5
d_call: TRBD1
cdr3_nt: TGTGCCAGCAGCCAAGATCTCCAGGGGGCTTGGGAGACCCAGTACTTC
cdr3_aa: CASSQDLQGAWETQYF

clone_size: NA
v_call: TRBV11-3
j_call: TRBJ2-1
d_call: NA
cdr3_nt: TGTGCCAGCAGCTTGAGCCGGGGGGCTTACAATGAGCAGTTCTTC
cdr3_aa: CASSLSRGAYNEQFF

clone_size: NA
v_call: TRBV7-2
j_call: TRBJ2-7
d_call: NA
cdr3_nt: TGTGCCAGCAGCTTATCACTAGCCTCCTACGAGCAGTACTTC
cdr3_aa: CASSLSLASYEQYF

clone_size: NA
v_call: TRBV3-1/TRBV3-2
j_call: TRBJ2-1
d_call: TRBD1
cdr3_nt: TGTGCCAGCAGCCCCAGGGGACAGGGGGCGGGTGAGCAGTTCTTC
cdr3_aa: CASSPRGQGAGEQFF

clone_size: few
v_call: TRBV9
j_call: TRBJ1-3
d_call: TRBD1
cdr3_nt: TGTGCCAGCAGCTCTAGGACAGGGATGGGTGGAAACACCATATATTTT
cdr3_aa: CASSSRTGMGGNTIYF

clone_size: NA
v_call: TRBV2
j_call: TRBJ2-1
d_call: TRBD2
cdr3_nt: TGTGCCAGCAGTAATAGCGGGGGATACAATGAGCAGTTCTTC
cdr3_aa: CASSNSGGYNEQFF

clone_size: NA
v_call: TRBV27
j_call: TRBJ1-1
d_call: TRBD1
cdr3_nt: TGTGCCAGCAGTACCTCCGGGACAGCACTAAACACTGAAGCTTTCTTT
cdr3_aa: CASSTSGTALNTEAFF

clone_size: NA
v_call: TRBV2
j_call: TRBJ1-5
d_call: NA
cdr3_nt: TGTGCCAGCAGTGATAAGGGGTTGGGAAATCAGCCCCAGCATTTT
cdr3_aa: CASSDKGLGNQPQHF

clone_size: few
v_call: TRBV19
j_call: TRBJ1-3
d_call: NA
cdr3_nt: TGTGCCAGTTCCCCGATCCACTCCTCTTTCTCTGGAAACACCATATATTTT
cdr3_aa: CASSPIHSSFSGNTIYF

clone_size: NA
v_call: TRBV6-6
j_call: TRBJ1-5
d_call: TRBD1
cdr3_nt: TGTGCCAGCAGTCTTCCCCGACAGGGCGCGCCGAATCAGCCCCAGCATTTT
cdr3_aa: CASSLPRQGAPNQPQHF

clone_size: NA
v_call: TRBV14
j_call: TRBJ1-1
d_call: NA
cdr3_nt: TGTGCCAGCAGCCGCAGGGTGCCCCTAGACACTGAAGCTTTCTTT
cdr3_aa: CASSRRVPLDTEAFF